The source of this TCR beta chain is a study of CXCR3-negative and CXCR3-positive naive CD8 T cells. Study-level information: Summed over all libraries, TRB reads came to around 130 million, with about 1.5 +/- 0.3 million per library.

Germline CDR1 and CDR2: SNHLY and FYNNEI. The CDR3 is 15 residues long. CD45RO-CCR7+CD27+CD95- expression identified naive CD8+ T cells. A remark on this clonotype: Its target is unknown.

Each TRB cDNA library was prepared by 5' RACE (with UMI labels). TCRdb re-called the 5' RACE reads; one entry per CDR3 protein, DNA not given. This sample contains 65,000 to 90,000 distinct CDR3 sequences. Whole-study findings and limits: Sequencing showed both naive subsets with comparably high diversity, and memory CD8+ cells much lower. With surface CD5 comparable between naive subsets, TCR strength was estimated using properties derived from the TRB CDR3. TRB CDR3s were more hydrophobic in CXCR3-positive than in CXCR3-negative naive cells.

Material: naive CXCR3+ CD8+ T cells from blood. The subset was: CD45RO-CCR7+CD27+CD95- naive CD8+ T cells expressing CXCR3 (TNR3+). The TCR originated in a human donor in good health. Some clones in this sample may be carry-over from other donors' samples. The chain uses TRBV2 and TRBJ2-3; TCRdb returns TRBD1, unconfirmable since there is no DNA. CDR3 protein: CASRRDSAGFDTQYF. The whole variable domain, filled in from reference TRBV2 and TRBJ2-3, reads EPEVTQTPSHQVTQMGQEVILRCVPISNHLYFYWYRQILGQKVEFLVSFYNNEISEKSEIFDDQFSVERPDGSNFTLKIRSTKLEDSAMYFCASRRDSAGFDTQYFGPGTRLTVL.